Listed below are T cell receptor beta chains from one sample, sequenced in a study of blood T cells in healthy people across ages. MiXCR was run by TCRdb on the 5' RACE reads, yielding one entry per CDR3 protein. The sample carries about 1,400,000 distinct CDR3 sequences, around 39% recorded once. The sequenced material came from blood. The receptor source for this set is a young woman in good health. Each CDR3 is given with its conserved first and last residue. Fields, in order: clone size, D gene, V gene, J gene, CDR3 protein, CDR3 DNA. The D gene is left open where the match is weak. Clone sizes are given selectively: once, few, many, or a class where the clone is expanded.

abundance: few; d_gene: NA; v_gene: TRBV28; j_gene: TRBJ1-5; CDR3aa: CASRATGQKQPQHF; CDR3nt: TGTGCCAGCAGGGCCACAGGGCAAAAGCAGCCCCAGCATTTT
abundance: NA; d_gene: TRBD2; v_gene: TRBV12-3/TRBV12-4; j_gene: TRBJ2-1; CDR3aa: CASSLGTSGRYEQFF; CDR3nt: TGTGCCAGCAGTCTCGGGACTAGCGGGAGGTACGAGCAGTTCTTC
abundance: NA; d_gene: NA; v_gene: TRBV7-2; j_gene: TRBJ2-3; CDR3aa: CASSLKPGPSDTQYF; CDR3nt: TGTGCCAGCAGCTTAAAGCCAGGGCCCTCCGATACGCAGTATTTT
abundance: NA; d_gene: NA; v_gene: TRBV4-1; j_gene: TRBJ2-7; CDR3aa: CASSQVGVGFVDEQYF; CDR3nt: TGCGCCAGCAGCCAAGTAGGGGTCGGGTTCGTGGACGAGCAGTACTTC
abundance: NA; d_gene: TRBD2; v_gene: TRBV20-1; j_gene: TRBJ2-7; CDR3aa: CSAGGLAGGISSEQYF; CDR3nt: TGCAGTGCTGGAGGCCTAGCGGGGGGGATCAGCAGCGAGCAGTACTTC
abundance: NA; d_gene: TRBD2; v_gene: TRBV2; j_gene: TRBJ2-1; CDR3aa: CASSKTSGSVNEQFF; CDR3nt: TGTGCCAGCAGTAAGACTAGCGGGAGTGTCAATGAGCAGTTCTTC
abundance: many; d_gene: TRBD1; v_gene: TRBV7-9; j_gene: TRBJ2-7; CDR3aa: CASSLGTGVYEQYF; CDR3nt: TGTGCCAGCAGCTTAGGGACAGGGGTTTACGAGCAGTACTTC
abundance: NA; d_gene: TRBD1; v_gene: TRBV12-3/TRBV12-4; j_gene: TRBJ2-7; CDR3aa: CASRKGQGRGLSNYEQYF; CDR3nt: TGTGCCAGCAGAAAGGGACAGGGGAGGGGATTGTCTAACTACGAGCAGTACTTC
abundance: few; d_gene: TRBD1; v_gene: TRBV7-9; j_gene: TRBJ2-5; CDR3aa: CASSLAVTGGGETQYF; CDR3nt: TGTGCCAGCAGCTTAGCAGTTACAGGGGGTGGAGAGACCCAGTACTTC
abundance: NA; d_gene: NA; v_gene: TRBV6-1; j_gene: TRBJ1-5; CDR3aa: CASSEGRTLRQPQHF; CDR3nt: TGTGCCAGCAGTGAGGGGAGGACCCTTCGACAGCCCCAGCATTTT
abundance: NA; d_gene: NA; v_gene: TRBV7-9; j_gene: TRBJ1-4; CDR3aa: CASSRDRKSANEKLFF; CDR3nt: TGTGCCAGCAGCCGCGACCGGAAGTCGGCTAATGAAAAACTGTTTTTT
abundance: few; d_gene: NA; v_gene: TRBV20-1; j_gene: TRBJ2-4; CDR3aa: CSGGAGAKNIQYF; CDR3nt: TGCAGTGGGGGCGCGGGGGCAAAAAACATTCAGTACTTC
abundance: few; d_gene: NA; v_gene: TRBV7-9; j_gene: TRBJ2-1; CDR3aa: CASSLAPAVGNEQFF; CDR3nt: TGTGCCAGCAGCTTAGCCCCCGCAGTTGGCAATGAGCAGTTCTTC
abundance: NA; d_gene: TRBD2; v_gene: TRBV3-1; j_gene: TRBJ2-5; CDR3aa: CASSPTRLARETQYF; CDR3nt: TGTGCCAGCAGCCCTACCAGACTAGCTCGGGAGACCCAGTACTTC
abundance: NA; d_gene: NA; v_gene: TRBV5-6; j_gene: TRBJ2-3; CDR3aa: CASSSPGLAASRDTQYF; CDR3nt: TGTGCCAGCAGCTCCCCCGGGCTTGCCGCTTCGAGAGATACGCAGTATTTT
abundance: NA; d_gene: TRBD2; v_gene: TRBV11-1; j_gene: TRBJ2-1; CDR3aa: CASSLGLAAQGNEQFF; CDR3nt: TGTGCCAGCAGCTTAGGACTAGCGGCTCAGGGCAATGAGCAGTTCTTC
abundance: few; d_gene: TRBD1; v_gene: TRBV6-4; j_gene: TRBJ1-5; CDR3aa: CASSDGQGEVNQPQHF; CDR3nt: TGTGCCAGCAGTGACGGGCAGGGGGAGGTCAATCAGCCCCAGCATTTT
abundance: NA; d_gene: TRBD1; v_gene: TRBV6-6; j_gene: TRBJ2-7; CDR3aa: CASSYSSGQGAYEQYF; CDR3nt: TGTGCCAGCAGTTACTCTTCCGGACAGGGGGCCTACGAGCAGTACTTC
abundance: many; d_gene: TRBD1; v_gene: TRBV10-3; j_gene: TRBJ2-1; CDR3aa: CATSTGDNEQFF; CDR3nt: TGTGCCACGTCTACAGGGGACAATGAGCAGTTCTTC
abundance: once; d_gene: NA; v_gene: TRBV3-1; j_gene: TRBJ2-7; CDR3aa: CASSRTRAGFTYEQYF; CDR3nt: TGTGCCAGCAGCCGGACCCGGGCGGGGTTCACCTACGAGCAGTACTTC